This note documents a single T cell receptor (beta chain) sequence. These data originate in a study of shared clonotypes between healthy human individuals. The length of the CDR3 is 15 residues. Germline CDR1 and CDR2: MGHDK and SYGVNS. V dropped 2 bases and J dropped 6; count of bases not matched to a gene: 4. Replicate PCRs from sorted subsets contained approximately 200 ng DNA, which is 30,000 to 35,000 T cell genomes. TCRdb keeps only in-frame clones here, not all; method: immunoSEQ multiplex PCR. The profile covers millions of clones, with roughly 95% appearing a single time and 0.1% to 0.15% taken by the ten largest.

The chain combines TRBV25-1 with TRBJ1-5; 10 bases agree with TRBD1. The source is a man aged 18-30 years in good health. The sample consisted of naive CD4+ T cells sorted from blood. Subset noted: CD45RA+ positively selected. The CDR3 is CASSEGGQGLQPQHF. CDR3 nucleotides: TGTGCCAGCAGTGAAGGGGGACAGGGGCTTCAGCCCCAGCATTTT.